This entry lists 16 T cell receptor beta chains sequenced from one sample in a study of T cell changes during pregnancy in multiple sclerosis. Produced via immunoSEQ multiplex PCR; TCRdb's table is partial and in-frame only. The sample records roughly 60,000 clones, roughly 91% being singletons. The sequencing used peripheral blood, collected before pregnancy. These receptors came from a female donor with multiple sclerosis, enrolled in a pregnancy study.

In regard to this clone: The germline gene is not matched at one end of the junction; a read error may be the cause. The chain carries TRBV6-6 and TRBJ1-6; unclear D gene. Germline V gene sequence: CDR1 MNHNY, CDR2 SVGAGI (reference sequence). CDR3 length: 16 residues. The CDR3 protein is CASSYVSPSDNSPLHF. The CDR3 region has the DNA TGTGCCAGCAGTTACGTTTCCCCCTCCGATAATTCACCCCTCCACTTT.

The rearrangement links TRBV7-9 to TRBJ2-4; tentative D call: TRBD2 (5 bases). This CDR3 contains 11 residues. V lost 1 base and J lost 14, with 9 bases in between. In germline, CDR1 is SEHNR, CDR2 FQNEAQ (reference sequence). Here the CDR3 DNA reads TGTGCCAGCAGCTTAGACCCGAGGGAGTACTTC. Translation gives CASSLDPREYF. The full variable domain, rest sourced from reference TRBV7-9 and TRBJ2-4, is DTGVSQNPRHKITKRGQNVTFRCDPISEHNRLYWYRQTLGQGPEFLTYFQNEAQLEKSRLLSDRFSAERPKGSFSTLEIQRTEQGDSAMYLCASSLDPREYFGAGTRLSVL.

This chain connects TRBV7-9 to TRBJ1-1; 8 bases align to TRBD1. V was pared by 5 bases and J by 1 base, with 9 bases of the junction left unmatched. Per germline, CDR1 SEHNR and CDR2 FQNEAQ (reference sequence). This CDR3 spans 16 amino acids. The DNA for the CDR3 is TGTGCCAGCAGCCTAGATCTACAGGGGGGGAACACTGAAGCTTTCTTT. This encodes CASSLDLQGGNTEAFF.

This chain links TRBV6-5 with TRBJ2-1; the match to TRBD2 covers 13 bases. J lost 10 bases, V lost 0 bases, and 6 bases had no gene match. This CDR3 region has 16 residues. Germline V gene data show CDR1 as MNHEY and CDR2 as SVGAGI. The CDR3 loop reads CASSYSTSGGAWEQFF. The CDR3 nucleotides read TGTGCCAGCAGTTACTCTACTAGCGGGGGGGCCTGGGAGCAGTTCTTC.

This chain connects TRBV28 to TRBJ1-5; possible D gene TRBD1, 5 bases. CDR1 is MDHEN and CDR2 is SYDVKM in the germline V gene. V was pared by 1 base and J by 7 bases, with 11 bases between. The CDR3 sequence is 14 residues long. The DNA for the CDR3 is TGTGCCAGCAGTTTATCAGGGCAAAGACAGCCCCAGCATTTT. Protein product: CASSLSGQRQPQHF. The complete variable domain, with remaining parts taken from reference TRBV28 and TRBJ1-5, reads DVKVTQSSRYLVKRTGEKVFLECVQDMDHENMFWYRQDPGLGLRLIYFSYDVKMKEKGDIPEGYSVSREKKERFSLILESASTNQTSMYLCASSLSGQRQPQHFGDGTRLSIL.

V and J are TRBV7-9 and TRBJ2-7; 10 bases are shared with TRBD1. This CDR3 is built from 15 residues. The J segment lost 3 bases and the V segment lost 5 bases, leaving 7 bases of the junction unmatched. In germline, CDR1 is SEHNR, CDR2 FQNEAQ (reference sequence). CDR3 protein: CASSAPGQGFYEQYF. Written as DNA, the CDR3 is TGTGCCAGCAGCGCCCCGGGACAGGGGTTCTACGAGCAGTACTTC.

V and J are TRBV29-1 and TRBJ2-7; D unresolved. The germline V and J ends were trimmed by 4 bases and 3 bases, with 13 bases remaining between them. The CDR3 contains 13 residues. Germline V CDR1 and CDR2: SQVTM, ANQGSEA. The CDR3 nucleotides are TGCAGCGTTGGCAGTCGATTCCTCTACGAGCAGTACTTC. It encodes CSVGSRFLYEQYF.

The V call is TRBV15, the J call TRBJ1-2; D ambiguous. The CDR3 sequence is 15 residues long. The germline CDR1 and CDR2 sequences are LNHNV and YYDKDF (reference sequence). The V end was cut by 1 base, the J end by 4 bases, with 13 bases between. CDR3 amino acids: CATSRAGERIYGYTF. Written as DNA, the CDR3 is TGTGCCACCAGCAGAGCTGGGGAGAGAATCTATGGCTACACCTTC.

This clone was seen just once. V and J are TRBV6-5 and TRBJ2-7; perhaps TRBD2 as D (7 bases). V dropped 0 bases and J dropped 3 bases, with 12 bases sitting between them. Germline-derived CDR1 and CDR2 are MNHEY and SVGAGI. The CDR3 consists of 15 residues. The CDR3, as DNA: TGTGCCAGCAGTTACTCCCGGGGGGCCAGCTACGAGCAGTACTTC. It is translated as CASSYSRGASYEQYF.

The V call is TRBV5-8, the J call TRBJ1-5; D unclear. Per germline, CDR1 SGHTS and CDR2 YDEGEE. CDR3 length equals 17 residues. The V and J ends lost 0 bases and 5 bases respectively, with 18 bases between them. The chain's CDR3 is CASSLGLTTDGHQPQHF. The CDR3 DNA reads TGTGCCAGCAGCTTGGGACTTACGACTGACGGCCATCAGCCCCAGCATTTT.

This chain uses TRBV4-3 with TRBJ2-1, with TRBD1 as a possible D gene (6 bases). CDR3 length: 15 amino acids. Trimming cost V 0 bases and J 6 bases, with 12 bases left between them. Germline lookup yields CDR1 LGHNA and CDR2 YSLEER. This chain's CDR3 is CASSQDKGVPNEQFF. The CDR3 DNA is TGCGCCAGCAGCCAAGACAAGGGGGTTCCCAATGAGCAGTTCTTC.

DNA for the CDR3: TGTGCCAGCAGTGAATGGGCGGGAGAAGAGACCCAGTACTTC. This translates into CASSEWAGEETQYF. The V gene is TRBV25-1, the J gene TRBJ2-5; 7 nucleotides agree with TRBD2. V lost 1 base and J lost 3; bases outside the gene matches: 2. Germline V gene sequence: CDR1 MGHDK, CDR2 SYGVNS. The CDR3 has 14 residues.

J is TRBJ1-2 and V is TRBV18; D is ambiguous. Germline V gene lookup returns CDR1 KGHSH and CDR2 LQKENI. The V end lost 3 bases, the J end lost 3 bases, and 14 bases lay between the germline ends. The CDR3 is made up of 15 amino acids. The CDR3, as DNA: TGTGCCAGCTCACCGCTGAAGCCGGCGGACTATGGCTACACCTTC. It translates to CASSPLKPADYGYTF.

The V call is TRBV19, the J call TRBJ2-7; D gene unclear. Germline values: CDR1 LNHDA, CDR2 SQIVND (reference sequence). This CDR3 spans 14 amino acids. Trimming took 1 base from V and 0 from J, leaving 7 bases between them. This chain's CDR3 is CASSIVGGSYEQYF. Written as DNA, the CDR3 is TGTGCCAGTAGTATAGTAGGCGGCTCCTACGAGCAGTACTTC.

This clone has just a few counts. V and J are TRBV7-3 and TRBJ1-1, with TRBD1 identical over 7 bases. V shed 5 bases, J shed 7 bases, and the junction held 7 bases outside the gene matches. Per the germline V gene, CDR1 is SGHTA and CDR2 is FQGTGA. The CDR3 sequence is 13 residues long. This CDR3 is CASSGQQGSEAFF. The CDR3 region has the DNA TGTGCCAGCAGCGGACAACAGGGGAGTGAAGCTTTCTTT.

V and J are TRBV25-1 and TRBJ2-2, with D possibly TRBD2 on 6 matching bases. Trimming removed 3 bases at V and 5 bases at J, with 7 bases between. This CDR3 is built from 13 residues. CDR1 is MGHDK, CDR2 SYGVNS, per germline. CDR3 in DNA: TGTGCCAGCAGTGAGGCGGGGACCGGGGAGCTGTTTTTT. It encodes CASSEAGTGELFF. Full variable domain (rest looked up from reference TRBV25-1 and TRBJ2-2): EADIYQTPRYLVIGTGKKITLECSQTMGHDKMYWYQQDPGMELHLIHYSYGVNSTEKGDLSSESTVSRIRTEHFPLTLESARPSHTSQYLCASSEAGTGELFFGEGSRLTVL.